Following are 17 T cell receptor beta chains from one sample sequenced in a study of blood T cell repertoires in COVID-19. Profiling relied on immunoSEQ multiplex PCR, and the TCRdb table lists in-frame clones only, not all of them. The sample includes about 220,000 clones, approximately 83% of them seen just once. Sequencing was carried out using peripheral blood. The source is a woman between 55 and 75 years old with acute or convalescent COVID-19.

The count of this clone is one. The gene calls are TRBV15 and TRBJ2-7; 8 nucleotides align to TRBD1. CDR3 length: 15 amino acids. V dropped 5 bases and J dropped 6; count of bases not matched to a gene: 12. CDR1 and CDR2 (germline): LNHNV, YYDKDF (reference sequence). The CDR3 region has the DNA TGTGCCACCAGCCTGCTGGGGGCAGGGGGCTTCGAGCAGTACTTC. This codes for CATSLLGAGGFEQYF.

The V gene is TRBV19, the J gene TRBJ1-1, with D unclear. V was shortened by 6 bases and J by 0 bases, with 20 bases between the two germline ends. Germline V gene lookup returns CDR1 LNHDA and CDR2 SQIVND (reference sequence). This CDR3 spans 17 amino acids. This CDR3 is CASSLRRSDTMNTEAFF. The DNA for the CDR3 is TGTGCCAGTAGCCTTCGCCGCTCAGACACAATGAACACTGAAGCTTTCTTT.

The chain carries TRBV10-3 and TRBJ1-1; possibly TRBD1 for D (5 bases). Germline CDR1 reads ENHRY; CDR2 reads SYGVKD. The CDR3 has 13 amino acids. Trimming stripped 9 bases from V and 2 bases from J, with 13 bases between. The CDR3 bases are TGTGCCATAACAGACAGTCTAAACACTGAAGCTTTCTTT. Protein: CAITDSLNTEAFF.

The chain uses TRBV20-1 and TRBJ2-1; D unresolved. CDR3 length: 10 amino acids. Germline-derived CDR1 and CDR2 are DFQATT and SNEGSKA (reference sequence). V gave up 2 bases and J gave up 13 bases, with 9 bases separating them. Here the CDR3 reads CSARKLGQFF. The DNA of the CDR3 is TGCAGTGCTAGAAAGCTAGGTCAGTTCTTC.

The chain joins TRBV7-2 to TRBJ2-1; 11 positions match TRBD1. Germline CDR1 is SGHTA and CDR2 is FQGNSA. The CDR3 runs to 18 residues. V lost 4 bases and J lost 2; bases outside the gene matches: 10. CDR3: CASSSRPLGQGAYNEQFF. CDR3 in DNA: TGTGCCAGCAGCTCGCGCCCACTGGGACAGGGGGCCTACAATGAGCAGTTCTTC.

This chain uses TRBV2 with TRBJ2-5; 9 bases are a match to TRBD1. From germline, CDR1 is SNHLY and CDR2 FYNNEI. The CDR3 is 14 residues long. Trimming cost V 6 bases and J 7 bases; bases outside gene matches: 9. CDR3 sequence: CASRGGTGTRTQYF. CDR3 bases: TGTGCCAGCAGGGGCGGGACAGGGACCAGGACCCAGTACTTC.

The chain uses TRBV7-6 and TRBJ1-5, with 7 bases that match TRBD1. The CDR3 totals 18 residues. J was trimmed by 4 bases and V by 5 bases; bases with no gene match: 17. Germline V lookup: CDR1 SGHVS, CDR2 FNYEAQ. This CDR3 is CASSPLPSRDRDNQPQHF. CDR3 bases: TGTGCCAGCAGCCCGTTGCCTTCAAGGGACAGAGATAATCAGCCCCAGCATTTT. Full variable domain (remainder filled in from reference TRBV7-6 and TRBJ1-5): GAGVSQSPRYKVTKRGQDVALRCDPISGHVSLYWYRQALGQGPEFLTYFNYEAQQDKSGLPNDRFSAERPEGSISTLTIQRTEQRDSAMYRCASSPLPSRDRDNQPQHFGDGTRLSIL.

This chain uses TRBV7-8 with TRBJ1-3; the match to TRBD1 covers 8 bases. J was trimmed by 2 bases and V by 6 bases; bases with no gene match: 3. Looked up from germline, CDR1 is SGHVS and CDR2 is FQNEAQ. The length of the CDR3 is 14 residues. This CDR3 is CASREDRAGNTIYF. The DNA of the CDR3 is TGTGCCAGCAGAGAGGACAGGGCTGGAAACACCATATATTTT.

The chain combines TRBV2 with TRBJ2-7, with 9 bases fitting TRBD1. Unmatched junction bases numbered 9, after V lost 4 bases and J lost 5 bases. CDR1 SNHLY and CDR2 FYNNEI come from the germline V gene. The CDR3 covers 15 residues. The CDR3: CASSVRTGVPDEQYF. CDR3 in DNA: TGTGCCAGCAGTGTGAGGACAGGGGTTCCCGACGAGCAGTACTTC. Looking up the rest from reference TRBV2 and TRBJ2-7 gives the full variable domain: EPEVTQTPSHQVTQMGQEVILRCVPISNHLYFYWYRQILGQKVEFLVSFYNNEISEKSEIFDDQFSVERPDGSNFTLKIRSTKLEDSAMYFCASSVRTGVPDEQYFGPGTRLTVT.

The gene calls are TRBV4-1 and TRBJ2-3; 10 bases are shared with TRBD1. This CDR3 has 17 amino acids. V shed 4 bases and J 4 bases; nucleotides not matched to a gene: 11. Germline CDR1 is MGHRA and CDR2 is YSYEKL. CDR3 protein: CASSLIPGQGLADTQYF. In DNA form, the CDR3 reads TGCGCCAGCAGCCTGATCCCGGGACAGGGGTTGGCAGATACGCAGTATTTT.

The genes are TRBV3-1 (or the pseudogene TRBV3-2) and TRBJ2-1, with D possibly matching TRBD2 (5 bases). The CDR3 loop spans 14 amino acids. Trimming took off 0 bases at V and 6 bases at J, with 9 bases between the two ends. Germline V gives CDR1 LGHDT, CDR2 YNNKEL (reference sequence). The CDR3 is CASSQDYRGNEQFF. In nucleotides, the CDR3 is TGTGCCAGCAGCCAAGATTATCGGGGCAATGAGCAGTTCTTC.

The rearrangement joins TRBV5-1 to TRBJ2-5; TRBD2 agrees at 11 bases. The CDR3 runs 15 residues. Germline V CDR1 and CDR2: SGHRS, YFSETQ. Germline trimming cut 3 bases from V and 6 bases from J; bases unmatched to any gene: 7. CDR3 sequence: CASSSKTSGAKTQYF. CDR3 in DNA: TGCGCCAGCAGCTCAAAGACTAGCGGGGCGAAGACCCAGTACTTC.

The chain joins TRBV19 to TRBJ1-3, with 9 bases aligning to TRBD1. CDR3 size: 16 residues. The germline V gene has CDR1 LNHDA and CDR2 SQIVND (reference sequence). J was trimmed by 2 bases and V by 6 bases; bases with no gene match: 8. The CDR3 spells CASSRTGGAAGNTIYF. The CDR3 region has the DNA TGTGCCAGTAGCCGAACAGGGGGCGCCGCTGGAAACACCATATATTTT. Using reference TRBV19 and TRBJ1-3 for the parts outside the CDR3, the full variable domain is DGGITQSPKYLFRKEGQNVTLSCEQNLNHDAMYWYRQDPGQGLRLIYYSQIVNDFQKGDIAEGYSVSREKKESFPLTVTSAQKNPTAFYLCASSRTGGAAGNTIYFGEGSWLTVV.

Only a few counts were recorded for this clone. This rearrangement joins TRBV21-1 to TRBJ1-2; TRBD1 is taken as the D call from the table, unchecked against the DNA. TRBV21-1 is annotated as a pseudogene. The CDR3 runs to 20 residues. The CDR3 DNA is TGTGCCAGCAGCAAAGCCGGTTACAGGGGGCTTAAGGCCTCGAACTATGGCTACACCTTC. Translated, it gives CASSKAGYRGLKASNYGYTF.

The chain carries TRBV12-3 or TRBV12-4 and TRBJ1-1; 7 bases fit TRBD1. CDR3 length: 13 residues. V was clipped by 6 bases and J by 1 base; unmatched bases: 2. CDR3 sequence: CASRNRGNTEAFF. CDR3 DNA: TGTGCCAGCAGAAACAGGGGGAACACTGAAGCTTTCTTT.

This chain links TRBV4-2 with TRBJ1-5, with D possibly being TRBD1 (5 bases). Between the trimmed V and J ends, which lost 3 bases and 3 bases, there was a span of 6 bases. Per germline, CDR1 LGHNA and CDR2 YNFKEQ. CDR3 size: 13 residues. The CDR3 nucleotides are TGTGCCAGCAGCCAGACAGTCAATCAGCCCCAGCATTTT. It translates to CASSQTVNQPQHF.

A word on this clone: This may be a read error: a much more frequent sequence differs by one nucleotide. V is TRBV28 and J is TRBJ1-6; D not certain. The germline V and J ends were trimmed by 6 bases and 5 bases, with 8 bases remaining between them. This CDR3 comprises 13 residues. The germline CDR1 and CDR2 sequences are MDHEN and SYDVKM. The CDR3 region has the DNA TGTGCCAGCAGCCGGGAAAATAATTCACCCCTCCACTTT. Translating gives CASSRENNSPLHF.